The present TCR beta chain was sequenced within a study of cytomegalovirus exposure and HLA in healthy donors (dated by TCRdb to the late 2010s). Regarding the study in general: An earlier analysis of about 560 of the donors reported about 280 Gb of sequence data and 117 million unique TCR beta sequences obtained from about 180 million T cells. Roughly 300 gigabases of sequencing data and 91 million or so unique TCR sequences made up an early release that covered nearly 650 HLA-typed donors. Among the roughly 400 genotyped donors, approximately 76% belonged to the genetic ancestry cluster associated with self-reported Caucasian donors. The study was designed to test whether signatures of past pathogen exposure could be identified by cataloging public T cell receptors. Using immunosequencing, the study profiled T cell repertoires from 666 subjects and related those repertoires to cytomegalovirus serostatus. Along with the approximately 700-subject first cohort, a separate validation cohort of over a hundred different subjects was used. To predict cytomegalovirus infection status, the study brought together high-throughput TCR immunosequencing, statistical association of individual TCRs with disease status, and machine learning. To study patterns of TCR occurrence, a later analysis re-analyzed previously published TCR beta repertoires from 500 to 850 donors and added high-resolution HLA genotyping. Rather than using new phenotypic data, the later analysis identified candidate immune exposures from TCR beta sequences and from how often those sequences occurred across donors. In an earlier analysis of about 590 of the donors, high-throughput TCR beta sequencing was used to judge whether each TCR beta V gene segment behaved as functional or pseudogenic. Alongside the repertoire data, information on donor age, sex, ethnicity and CMV serostatus was compiled. In a later genetic analysis, genome-wide SNP genotypes for 398 of the 666 donors were used, and that subset was treated as a discovery cohort. Every repertoire in the discovery cohort had been generated on one and the same sequencing platform. Class I and class II HLA loci were covered by the typing at four-digit resolution. Typing coverage differed by locus: A, B, C, DRB1 and DQB1 were typed in roughly 620-630 donors, DQA1 in 522, DPA1 in around 580, and DPB1 in 450 to 480. Several DR-DQ haplotypes were handled as single units for association and clustering, since linkage in the cohort was strong. On average, around 230,000 unique TCR beta nucleotide sequences were sequenced per donor among a few hundred genotyped donors of the cohort, with approximately 18% of those sequences being non-productive.

CDR1 and CDR2 were assigned from the germline V gene (reference sequence) as LNHDA and SQIVND. Clipping removes 4 bases from V and 11 bases from J, with 13 as the unmatched junction base count. The CDR3 spans 15 residues, from the cysteine through the phenylalanine. The sequence is cut down to CDR3 DNA, 45 bases in frame from base 1. The cohort comprised under 700 healthy bone marrow donors. At the time of sampling, every cohort member was nominally healthy, though immune exposures that went unrecorded were likely present. CMV serostatus was recorded as positive for 289 and negative for about 50% of the roughly 670 cohort members, whereas no CMV serostatus was recorded for the donor in question. A peripheral blood sample was provided by each donor, and peripheral blood mononuclear cells were used for TCR beta sequencing. The Qiagen DNeasy Blood Extraction Kit was used to extract genomic DNA from the blood cell samples.

Library generation was performed with the immunoSEQ multiplex PCR assay. The multiplex PCR relied on a mix of 60 forward primers for TCR Vbeta segments and 13 reverse primers for TCR Jbeta segments. The CDR3 region of rearranged TCR beta genes was amplified from genomic DNA with a multiplex PCR assay. The Illumina HiSeq System was used to sequence the amplified TCR beta libraries as 87-base-pair reads. Under the source paper's analysis protocol: A later analysis counted 75 million to 100 million unique TCR beta chains across the 650 to 800 repertoires, and 9 million to 14 million of these chains were shared by at least two donors. To remove PCR and sequencing errors, raw reads were error-corrected and collapsed into unique sequences using a nearest-neighbor algorithm that merged closely related sequences. Alignment of CDR3 sequences to IMGT reference sequences was used to assign V, D and J gene segments. Each retained sequence needed at least a six-nucleotide match to both a V gene segment and a J gene segment. A rearrangement counted as productive if the CDR3 had no stop codons and remained in frame with V and J, and every other rearrangement counted as non-productive. CDR3 was defined according to IMGT convention as the region running from the second conserved V-encoded cysteine to the conserved J-encoded phenylalanine. The earlier analysis of some 600 of the donors excluded sequences that lacked an unambiguous match to a single V gene segment. An earlier analysis of several hundred of the donors called V segments functional above 56.7% productive rearrangements and segregating when the between-donor standard deviation exceeded 5%. A statistical classification framework was built for diagnosing cytomegalovirus status from the catalog of TCR beta chain sequences. In a later analysis, V and J genes were assigned by comparing TCR nucleotide sequences against IMGT/GENE-DB human TR gene sequences. A later analysis assigned CDR3 sequences and most-parsimonious VDJ recombination scenarios with the TCRdist pipeline. A later analysis defined each TCR beta chain by its CDR3 amino acid sequence plus V-gene family, and excluded reads lacking a unique V-gene family. As a way to deal with suspected cross-contamination and a sequencing artifact, a later analysis dropped 640 or so nucleotide sequences that were highly shared and had low generation probability. In a later analysis, a clonal expansion index was calculated for each public chain from normalized within-repertoire ranks of inferred template counts. Generation probabilities in a later analysis came from a VDJ recombination model fitted to out-of-frame rearrangements, and those results were checked against IGoR. Hypergeometric tests were used in a later analysis to score TCR-TCR, TCR-HLA and TCR-CMV co-occurrence, with a repertoire-size bias correction applied to the TCR pairs. False discovery rates were estimated in a later analysis by permuting HLA or CMV assignments 20 times. In a later analysis, co-occurring TCRs were grouped using DBSCAN, and TCRdist sequence similarity was added for clustering within HLA-allele-positive subsets. Repertoires with fewer than 30,000 or more than 120,000 public chains, plus five repertoires with anomalous nucleotide sharing, were excluded from co-occurrence clustering. The source is immuneACCESS, and TCRdb retained only in-frame sequences with V and J called. Part of the clones is not carried over; for the studies checked, unresolved V genes explain less than half of this, and the remainder is unexplained. From that table come the V and J calls and clone size; the DNA was used to work out D and trimming. Counted in this sample were about 130,000 clones; about four fifths of them appeared once. The ten largest clones represent around 4.8% of the sample.

Here is what the overall study found, with its caveats: Broadly in line with IMGT annotations, most TCR beta V segments showed up in productive rearrangements about 87% or about 30% of the time in an earlier analysis of about 500 of the donors. Compared with the 666-donor mean, donors in an Asian-associated ancestry cluster had fewer N-insertions in productive TCRs, according to a later genetic analysis. At a false discovery rate of 0.05, a later analysis linked 16,951 TCR beta sequences to specific HLA alleles. In vitro tests confirmed that a few of the cytomegalovirus-associated TCR beta chains recognize cytomegalovirus antigens. Linkage disequilibrium might explain the correlated functional status among segregating V segments, but an unknown experimental factor could not be ruled out. In a later genetic analysis, a missense DCLRE1C variant was associated with V-gene and J-gene trimming of TCR beta chains, and the association was replicated in an independent cohort. In a later analysis, the rate of TCR association differed among HLA loci, with DRB1 alleles having the most associated TCRs and HLA-C alleles having the fewest. Because HLA typing was missing for some donors at each locus, association tests included only the typed subset. Presence/absence analyses assumed roughly uniform sequencing depth across donors, an assumption that may not hold. In this cohort, only TCR beta chains were sequenced, and detectable features were limited by the absence of alpha or paired-chain data. According to a later analysis, most CMV-associated TCR beta chains appeared to be HLA-restricted, and the HLA associations seemed to be driven largely by CMV exposure. When HLA alleles, especially DR and DQ, strongly co-occurred, attributing TCR associations to individual alleles was difficult. Because counts were too low, about 17 rarely observed V segments, including chromosome 9 orphons, were excluded from the earlier analysis of 500 to 700 of the donors. The classifier was reported to diagnose cytomegalovirus status with high specificity and sensitivity in both the original and validation cohorts. Most TCR sequences were seen in very few donors, while some public TCRs were found in many individuals. According to a later analysis, parvovirus B19, influenza, CMV and Epstein-Barr virus appeared linked to several top co-occurrence clusters. The authors suggested that the approach could potentially be generalized to other disease states and immunological phenotypes. Some IMGT-functional V segments, including TRBV6-2 and TRBV6-3, could not be told apart with the 87-base-pair reads, so those segments were excluded. In a later analysis, HLA-associated TCR beta chains were found to be more clonally expanded and to have lower generation probabilities than equally common non-associated chains. A total of 164 TCR beta chains were listed by the study as associated with cytomegalovirus. A cluster of highly shared sequence variants was judged likely to be a technical artifact of the sequencing pipeline. A further reported finding was that TCR beta sequences accurately predicted the HLA-A and HLA-B alleles for most subjects in the first cohort. The only immune exposure information available for the cohort was CMV serostatus.

As to this clone: Its antigen specificity is not known. Base qualities are not recorded, but no much larger clone differs from it by a single base.

This clonotype was obtained from a young man in good health. The material sequenced was PBMCs. The receptor chain draws on TRBV19 and TRBJ2-5, and 10 junction bases match TRBD2. The CDR3 in this case is CASSTHLAGEGVQYF. At the DNA level, the sequence is TGTGCCAGTAGTACCCACCTAGCGGGAGAGGGTGTGCAGTACTTC.